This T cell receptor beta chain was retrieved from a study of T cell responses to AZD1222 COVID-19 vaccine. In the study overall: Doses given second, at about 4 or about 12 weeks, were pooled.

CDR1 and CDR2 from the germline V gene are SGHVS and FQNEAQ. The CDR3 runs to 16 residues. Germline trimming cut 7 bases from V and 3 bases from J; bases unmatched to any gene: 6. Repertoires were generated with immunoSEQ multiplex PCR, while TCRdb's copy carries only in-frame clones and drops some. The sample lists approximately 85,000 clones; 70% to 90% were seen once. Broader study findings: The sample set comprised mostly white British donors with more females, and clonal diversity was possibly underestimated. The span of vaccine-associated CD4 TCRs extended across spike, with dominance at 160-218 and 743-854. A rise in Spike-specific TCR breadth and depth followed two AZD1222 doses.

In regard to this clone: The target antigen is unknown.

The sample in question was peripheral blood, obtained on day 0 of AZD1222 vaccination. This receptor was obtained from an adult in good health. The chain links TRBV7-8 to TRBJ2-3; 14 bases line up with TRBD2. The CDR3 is CASTRLAGGPTDTQYF. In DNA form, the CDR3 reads TGTGCCAGCACCAGACTAGCGGGGGGGCCGACAGATACGCAGTATTTT.